The rows below give T cell receptor beta chains drawn from one sample of a study of blood T cell repertoires in COVID-19. TCRdb's table, derived via immunoSEQ multiplex PCR, lists solely in-frame clones and lacks some. The sample contains about 41,000 clones, 83% of which appear only once. Material: peripheral blood. All receptors derive from a woman aged 80 or older with active or convalescent COVID-19. Both conserved end residues are part of each CDR3. Each record gives: V gene, J gene, clone size, D gene, CDR3 protein, CDR3 DNA. The D gene is left open where the match is weak. Size values are once, few and many counts, or a class for expanded clones, and some rows have none.

v_call: TRBV15
j_call: TRBJ2-2
clone_size: -
d_call: -
cdr3_aa: CATSRDSGENTGELFF
cdr3_nt: TGTGCCACCAGCAGAGATAGCGGAGAGAACACCGGGGAGCTGTTTTTT

v_call: TRBV29-1
j_call: TRBJ1-2
clone_size: -
d_call: TRBD1
cdr3_aa: CSALSEEGAGGYTF
cdr3_nt: TGCAGCGCCCTTTCCGAGGAGGGGGCCGGAGGCTACACCTTC

v_call: TRBV28
j_call: TRBJ2-1
clone_size: -
d_call: TRBD2
cdr3_aa: CASSLLFGTSGNEQFF
cdr3_nt: TGTGCCAGCAGTTTACTTTTTGGGACTAGCGGAAATGAGCAGTTCTTC

v_call: TRBV24-1
j_call: TRBJ2-7
clone_size: -
d_call: TRBD1
cdr3_aa: CATSDSGTVTIYEQYF
cdr3_nt: TGTGCCACCAGTGACTCCGGGACAGTGACTATCTACGAGCAGTACTTC

v_call: TRBV28
j_call: TRBJ1-1
clone_size: -
d_call: -
cdr3_aa: CAAGPTNTEAFF
cdr3_nt: TGTGCCGCGGGACCGACGAACACTGAAGCTTTCTTT

v_call: TRBV7-9
j_call: TRBJ2-5
clone_size: once
d_call: -
cdr3_aa: CASSSPPATAQETQYF
cdr3_nt: TGTGCCAGCAGCTCCCCCCCGGCGACAGCCCAAGAGACCCAGTACTTC

v_call: TRBV7-9
j_call: TRBJ1-3
clone_size: -
d_call: TRBD1
cdr3_aa: CASSLAFGTDSGNTIYF
cdr3_nt: TGTGCCAGCAGCCTCGCCTTTGGGACAGACTCTGGAAACACCATATATTTT

v_call: TRBV3-1/TRBV3-2
j_call: TRBJ1-6
clone_size: -
d_call: -
cdr3_aa: CASSQDPSSPLHF
cdr3_nt: TGTGCCAGCAGCCAAGATCCGTCCTCACCCCTCCACTTT

v_call: TRBV10-3
j_call: TRBJ1-2
clone_size: -
d_call: TRBD1
cdr3_aa: CAIGLQGMNYGYTF
cdr3_nt: TGTGCCATCGGTCTACAGGGGATGAACTATGGCTACACCTTC

v_call: TRBV2
j_call: TRBJ1-6
clone_size: -
d_call: TRBD1
cdr3_aa: CASKGRDRAISPLHF
cdr3_nt: TGTGCCAGCAAGGGTCGGGACAGGGCTATTTCACCCCTCCACTTT

v_call: TRBV3-1/TRBV3-2
j_call: TRBJ2-2
clone_size: -
d_call: TRBD2
cdr3_aa: CASSRGRTRDPLAGELFF
cdr3_nt: TGTGCCAGCAGCCGCGGGAGGACCCGGGACCCATTGGCCGGGGAGCTGTTTTTT

v_call: TRBV28
j_call: TRBJ2-7
clone_size: -
d_call: -
cdr3_aa: CASSSGYEQYF
cdr3_nt: TGTGCCAGCAGTTCGGGATACGAGCAGTACTTC

v_call: TRBV9
j_call: TRBJ2-1
clone_size: -
d_call: TRBD2
cdr3_aa: CASSVAGGGYNEQFF
cdr3_nt: TGTGCCAGCAGCGTAGCGGGAGGCGGCTACAATGAGCAGTTCTTC

v_call: TRBV9
j_call: TRBJ1-4
clone_size: -
d_call: TRBD1
cdr3_aa: CASSVDGQVNEKLFF
cdr3_nt: TGTGCCAGCAGCGTAGACGGACAGGTTAATGAAAAACTGTTTTTT

v_call: TRBV9
j_call: TRBJ2-3
clone_size: once
d_call: -
cdr3_aa: CASSVAGSQGTDTQYF
cdr3_nt: TGTGCCAGCAGCGTAGCAGGCAGTCAAGGCACAGATACGCAGTATTTT

v_call: TRBV5-1
j_call: TRBJ1-6
clone_size: -
d_call: -
cdr3_aa: CASSLDRDSPLHF
cdr3_nt: TGCGCCAGCAGCTTGGATCGTGATTCACCCCTCCACTTT

v_call: TRBV19
j_call: TRBJ1-5
clone_size: -
d_call: -
cdr3_aa: CASRRAGNSNQPQHF
cdr3_nt: TGTGCCAGTAGGCGGGCCGGGAACAGCAATCAGCCCCAGCATTTT

v_call: TRBV4-2
j_call: TRBJ1-5
clone_size: -
d_call: TRBD1
cdr3_aa: CASSQEVTGVSNQPQHF
cdr3_nt: TGTGCCAGCAGCCAAGAAGTGACAGGGGTTAGCAATCAGCCCCAGCATTTT

v_call: TRBV6-5
j_call: TRBJ2-1
clone_size: -
d_call: -
cdr3_aa: CASSFLRSNEQFF
cdr3_nt: TGTGCCAGCAGTTTTCTCCGTAGCAATGAGCAGTTCTTC

v_call: TRBV6-1
j_call: TRBJ1-5
clone_size: -
d_call: TRBD1
cdr3_aa: CASSDARGLISSNQPQHF
cdr3_nt: TGTGCCAGCAGTGATGCCAGGGGGCTAATTAGTAGCAATCAGCCCCAGCATTTT

v_call: TRBV5-8
j_call: TRBJ2-3
clone_size: -
d_call: -
cdr3_aa: CASLNSLTDTQYF
cdr3_nt: TGTGCCAGCTTGAACAGTCTCACAGATACGCAGTATTTT

v_call: TRBV13
j_call: TRBJ2-5
clone_size: -
d_call: TRBD1
cdr3_aa: CASSFRQGKGETQYF
cdr3_nt: TGTGCCAGCAGCTTCCGACAGGGTAAGGGAGAGACCCAGTACTTC

v_call: TRBV5-1
j_call: TRBJ2-3
clone_size: -
d_call: -
cdr3_aa: CASSLAQAGLTDTQYF
cdr3_nt: TGCGCCAGCAGCTTGGCCCAGGCAGGGCTCACAGATACGCAGTATTTT

v_call: TRBV7-9
j_call: TRBJ2-1
clone_size: once
d_call: -
cdr3_aa: CASTTTSVQEFF
cdr3_nt: TGTGCCAGCACTACCACTAGTGTGCAAGAGTTCTTC

v_call: TRBV7-9
j_call: TRBJ2-3
clone_size: once
d_call: -
cdr3_aa: CASSLSSPDTQYF
cdr3_nt: TGTGCCAGCAGCTTGTCTAGCCCAGATACGCAGTATTTT

v_call: TRBV28
j_call: TRBJ2-7
clone_size: -
d_call: -
cdr3_aa: CASSLSDSTYEQYF
cdr3_nt: TGTGCCAGCAGTTTAAGTGACTCAACCTACGAGCAGTACTTC

v_call: TRBV30
j_call: TRBJ1-1
clone_size: -
d_call: -
cdr3_aa: CAQSVGTEAFF
cdr3_nt: TGTGCCCAAAGCGTGGGTACTGAAGCTTTCTTT

v_call: TRBV24-1
j_call: TRBJ2-5
clone_size: few
d_call: -
cdr3_aa: CATSEWGRQETQYF
cdr3_nt: TGTGCCACCAGTGAGTGGGGCCGCCAAGAGACCCAGTACTTC

v_call: TRBV18
j_call: TRBJ2-7
clone_size: -
d_call: TRBD1
cdr3_aa: CASSPSQGEGYEQYF
cdr3_nt: TGTGCCAGCTCGCCATCACAGGGGGAAGGATACGAGCAGTACTTC

v_call: TRBV13
j_call: TRBJ2-3
clone_size: -
d_call: -
cdr3_aa: CASSLWEKSDTQYF
cdr3_nt: TGTGCCAGCAGCTTGTGGGAGAAGTCCGATACGCAGTATTTT

v_call: TRBV19
j_call: TRBJ1-1
clone_size: -
d_call: TRBD1
cdr3_aa: CASIVGWDRGNTEAFF
cdr3_nt: TGTGCCAGTATCGTGGGGTGGGACAGGGGTAACACTGAAGCTTTCTTT

v_call: TRBV19
j_call: TRBJ1-2
clone_size: -
d_call: -
cdr3_aa: CASSINRRDGYTF
cdr3_nt: TGTGCCAGTAGTATAAACCGGAGGGATGGCTACACCTTC

v_call: TRBV5-6
j_call: TRBJ2-2
clone_size: -
d_call: -
cdr3_aa: CASSSTGVNTGELFF
cdr3_nt: TGTGCCAGCAGCTCGACCGGGGTGAACACCGGGGAGCTGTTTTTT

v_call: TRBV3-1/TRBV3-2
j_call: TRBJ2-4
clone_size: -
d_call: TRBD1
cdr3_aa: CASSLSGTGGLIQYF
cdr3_nt: TGTGCCAGCTCCCTCTCCGGGACAGGGGGCCTCATTCAGTACTTC

v_call: TRBV3-1/TRBV3-2
j_call: TRBJ2-1
clone_size: -
d_call: TRBD1
cdr3_aa: CASSLQGSYNEQFF
cdr3_nt: TGTGCCAGCAGCTTACAGGGGAGCTACAATGAGCAGTTCTTC

v_call: TRBV20-1
j_call: TRBJ2-1
clone_size: -
d_call: -
cdr3_aa: CSASRIVGDNEQFF
cdr3_nt: TGCAGTGCTAGTCGTATAGTCGGGGACAATGAGCAGTTCTTC

v_call: TRBV6-2/TRBV6-3
j_call: TRBJ1-2
clone_size: few
d_call: TRBD1
cdr3_aa: CASSSQGAEPQGWGYTF
cdr3_nt: TGTGCCAGCAGTTCACAGGGGGCCGAACCCCAGGGATGGGGCTACACCTTC

v_call: TRBV27
j_call: TRBJ2-1
clone_size: -
d_call: -
cdr3_aa: CASTKTGSYNEQFF
cdr3_nt: TGTGCCAGCACCAAAACAGGGTCCTACAATGAGCAGTTCTTC

v_call: TRBV14
j_call: TRBJ1-1
clone_size: -
d_call: -
cdr3_aa: CASSQDRITEAFF
cdr3_nt: TGTGCCAGCAGCCAAGACAGGATCACTGAAGCTTTCTTT

v_call: TRBV5-5
j_call: TRBJ2-7
clone_size: -
d_call: -
cdr3_aa: CASSLGPAETYEQYF
cdr3_nt: TGTGCCAGCAGCTTGGGCCCAGCGGAGACCTACGAGCAGTACTTC

v_call: TRBV6-1
j_call: TRBJ1-5
clone_size: few
d_call: -
cdr3_aa: CASSEDPTSRPQHF
cdr3_nt: TGTGCCAGCAGTGAAGACCCCACCTCCAGGCCCCAGCATTTT

v_call: TRBV27
j_call: TRBJ1-6
clone_size: -
d_call: -
cdr3_aa: CASSLKAGRIGSPLHF
cdr3_nt: TGTGCCAGCAGTTTAAAGGCAGGGCGAATTGGTTCACCCCTCCACTTT

v_call: TRBV12-3/TRBV12-4
j_call: TRBJ1-2
clone_size: -
d_call: -
cdr3_aa: CASSLGPNYGYTF
cdr3_nt: TGTGCCAGCAGTTTAGGGCCTAACTATGGCTACACCTTC

v_call: TRBV30
j_call: TRBJ1-3
clone_size: -
d_call: TRBD1
cdr3_aa: CAWRGTGGFKSGNTIYF
cdr3_nt: TGTGCCTGGAGGGGGACAGGGGGGTTCAAGAGCGGAAACACCATATATTTT

v_call: TRBV2
j_call: TRBJ1-2
clone_size: -
d_call: -
cdr3_aa: CASSDGWTSPVYGYTF
cdr3_nt: TGTGCCAGCAGTGATGGGTGGACAAGCCCGGTCTATGGCTACACCTTC

v_call: TRBV3-1/TRBV3-2
j_call: TRBJ1-5
clone_size: -
d_call: -
cdr3_aa: CASSQGRGAGGNQPQHF
cdr3_nt: TGTGCCAGCAGCCAAGGCAGAGGCGCCGGTGGCAATCAGCCCCAGCATTTT

v_call: TRBV6-5
j_call: TRBJ1-3
clone_size: -
d_call: -
cdr3_aa: CASSYGLNSGNTIYF
cdr3_nt: TGTGCCAGCAGTTATGGACTTAACTCTGGAAACACCATATATTTT

v_call: TRBV6-2/TRBV6-3
j_call: TRBJ2-6
clone_size: -
d_call: TRBD1
cdr3_aa: CASSYHLTGDSGANVLTF
cdr3_nt: TGTGCCAGCAGTTACCATCTTACAGGGGACTCTGGGGCCAACGTCCTGACTTTC

v_call: TRBV3-1/TRBV3-2
j_call: TRBJ1-1
clone_size: -
d_call: -
cdr3_aa: CASSQFQNTEAFF
cdr3_nt: TGTGCCAGCAGCCAATTCCAGAACACTGAAGCTTTCTTT

v_call: TRBV3-1/TRBV3-2
j_call: TRBJ2-1
clone_size: -
d_call: TRBD2
cdr3_aa: CTSSQVTGGPGLAQFF
cdr3_nt: TGTACCAGCAGCCAAGTTACGGGAGGGCCGGGTCTTGCGCAGTTCTTC

v_call: TRBV6-2/TRBV6-3
j_call: TRBJ2-7
clone_size: -
d_call: -
cdr3_aa: CASSYSVLGPRYEQYF
cdr3_nt: TGTGCCAGCAGTTACTCTGTTCTGGGGCCGCGCTACGAGCAGTACTTC

v_call: TRBV7-9
j_call: TRBJ2-3
clone_size: -
d_call: -
cdr3_aa: CASSLDRSTDTQYF
cdr3_nt: TGTGCCAGCAGCTTAGACAGAAGCACAGATACGCAGTATTTT

v_call: TRBV12-3/TRBV12-4
j_call: TRBJ2-7
clone_size: -
d_call: -
cdr3_aa: CASSSTYEQYF
cdr3_nt: TGTGCCAGCAGTTCCACCTACGAGCAGTACTTC

v_call: TRBV6-2/TRBV6-3
j_call: TRBJ2-5
clone_size: -
d_call: -
cdr3_aa: CASSYPQETQYF
cdr3_nt: TGTGCCAGCAGTTACCCGCAAGAGACCCAGTACTTC

v_call: TRBV14
j_call: TRBJ1-6
clone_size: -
d_call: -
cdr3_aa: CASSDRGGSPLHF
cdr3_nt: TGTGCCAGCAGCGATCGCGGGGGCTCACCCCTCCACTTT

v_call: TRBV9
j_call: TRBJ1-1
clone_size: -
d_call: -
cdr3_aa: CASSPNRANTEAFF
cdr3_nt: TGTGCCAGCAGCCCCAACAGGGCGAACACTGAAGCTTTCTTT

v_call: TRBV24-1
j_call: TRBJ2-1
clone_size: -
d_call: -
cdr3_aa: CATSESEGEQFF
cdr3_nt: TGTGCCACCAGTGAATCTGAGGGAGAGCAGTTCTTC